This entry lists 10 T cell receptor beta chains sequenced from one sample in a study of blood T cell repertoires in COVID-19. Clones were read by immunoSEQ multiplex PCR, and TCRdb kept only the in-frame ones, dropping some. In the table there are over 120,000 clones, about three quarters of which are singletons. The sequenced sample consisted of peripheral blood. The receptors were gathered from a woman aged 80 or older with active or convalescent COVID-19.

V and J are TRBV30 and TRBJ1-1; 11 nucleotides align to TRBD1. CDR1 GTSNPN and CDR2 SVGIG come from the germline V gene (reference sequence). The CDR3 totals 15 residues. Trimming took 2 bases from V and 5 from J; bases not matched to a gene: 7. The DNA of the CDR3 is TGTGCCTGGAGTTCGGGACAGGGGGTGGTTACTGAAGCTTTCTTT. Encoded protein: CAWSSGQGVVTEAFF.

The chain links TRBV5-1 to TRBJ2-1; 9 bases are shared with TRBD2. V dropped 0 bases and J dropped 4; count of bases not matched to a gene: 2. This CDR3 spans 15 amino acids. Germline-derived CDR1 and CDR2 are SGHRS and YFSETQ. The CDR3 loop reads CASSLGLAGYNEQFF. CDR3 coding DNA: TGCGCCAGCAGCTTGGGTCTAGCGGGGTACAATGAGCAGTTCTTC. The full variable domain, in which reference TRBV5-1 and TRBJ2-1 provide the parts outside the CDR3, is KAGVTQTPRYLIKTRGQQVTLSCSPISGHRSVSWYQQTPGQGLQFLFEYFSETQRNKGNFPGRFSGRQFSNSRSEMNVSTLELGDSALYLCASSLGLAGYNEQFFGPGTRLTVL.

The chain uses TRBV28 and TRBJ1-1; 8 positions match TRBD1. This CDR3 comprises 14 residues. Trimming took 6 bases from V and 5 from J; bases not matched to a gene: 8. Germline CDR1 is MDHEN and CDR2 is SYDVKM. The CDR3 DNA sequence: TGTGCCAGCAGGGACAGGGAAAGGCGGACTGAAGCTTTCTTT. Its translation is CASRDRERRTEAFF.

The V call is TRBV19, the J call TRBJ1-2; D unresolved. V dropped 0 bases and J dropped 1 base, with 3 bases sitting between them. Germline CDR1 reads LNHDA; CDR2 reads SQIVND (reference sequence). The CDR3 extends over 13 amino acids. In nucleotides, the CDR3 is TGTGCCAGTAGTATAGACAATAACTATGGCTACACCTTC. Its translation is CASSIDNNYGYTF.

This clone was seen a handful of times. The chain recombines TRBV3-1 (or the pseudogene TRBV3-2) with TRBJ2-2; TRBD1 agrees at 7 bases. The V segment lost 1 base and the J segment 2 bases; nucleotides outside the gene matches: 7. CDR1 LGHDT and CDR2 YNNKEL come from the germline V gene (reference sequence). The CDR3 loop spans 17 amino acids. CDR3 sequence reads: CASSQVGQGVNTGELFF. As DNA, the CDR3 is TGTGCCAGCAGCCAAGTAGGGCAGGGGGTTAACACCGGGGAGCTGTTTTTT.

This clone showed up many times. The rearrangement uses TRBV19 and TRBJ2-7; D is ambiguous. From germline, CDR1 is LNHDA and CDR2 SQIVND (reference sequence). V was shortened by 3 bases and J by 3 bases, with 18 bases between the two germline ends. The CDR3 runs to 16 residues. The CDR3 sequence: CASSISRGEAFYEQYF. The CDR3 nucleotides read TGTGCCAGTAGTATCTCCCGCGGAGAAGCCTTCTACGAGCAGTACTTC.

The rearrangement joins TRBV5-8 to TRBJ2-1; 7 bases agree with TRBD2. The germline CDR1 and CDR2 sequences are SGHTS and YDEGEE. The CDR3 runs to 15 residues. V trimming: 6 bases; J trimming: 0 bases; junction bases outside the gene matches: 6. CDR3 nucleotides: TGTGCCAGCATAAGCGGGGCGAGCTCCTACAATGAGCAGTTCTTC. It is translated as CASISGASSYNEQFF. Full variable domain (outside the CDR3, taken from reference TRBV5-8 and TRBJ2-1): EAGVTQSPTHLIKTRGQQATLRCSPISGHTSVYWYQQALGLGLQFLLWYDEGEERNRGNFPPRFSGRQFPNYSSELNVNALELEDSALYLCASISGASSYNEQFFGPGTRLTVL.

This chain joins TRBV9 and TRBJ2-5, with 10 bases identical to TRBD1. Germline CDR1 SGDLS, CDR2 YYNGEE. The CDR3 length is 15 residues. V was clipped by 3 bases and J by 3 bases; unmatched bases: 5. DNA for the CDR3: TGTGCCAGCAGCGCGAGACAGGGGGCCAAAGAGACCCAGTACTTC. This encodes CASSARQGAKETQYF.

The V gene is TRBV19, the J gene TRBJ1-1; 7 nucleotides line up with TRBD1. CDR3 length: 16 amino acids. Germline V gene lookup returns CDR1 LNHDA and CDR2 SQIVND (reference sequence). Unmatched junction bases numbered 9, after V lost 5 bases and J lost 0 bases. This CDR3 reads CASSGRTGALNTEAFF. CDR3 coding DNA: TGTGCCAGTAGTGGGCGGACAGGAGCGCTGAACACTGAAGCTTTCTTT.

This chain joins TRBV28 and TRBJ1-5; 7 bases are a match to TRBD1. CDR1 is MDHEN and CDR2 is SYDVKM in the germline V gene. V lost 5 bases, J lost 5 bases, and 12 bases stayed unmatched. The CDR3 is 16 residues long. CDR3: CASSPHQGDSYQPQHF. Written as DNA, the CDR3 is TGTGCCAGCAGTCCGCACCAGGGGGATTCGTATCAGCCCCAGCATTTT.